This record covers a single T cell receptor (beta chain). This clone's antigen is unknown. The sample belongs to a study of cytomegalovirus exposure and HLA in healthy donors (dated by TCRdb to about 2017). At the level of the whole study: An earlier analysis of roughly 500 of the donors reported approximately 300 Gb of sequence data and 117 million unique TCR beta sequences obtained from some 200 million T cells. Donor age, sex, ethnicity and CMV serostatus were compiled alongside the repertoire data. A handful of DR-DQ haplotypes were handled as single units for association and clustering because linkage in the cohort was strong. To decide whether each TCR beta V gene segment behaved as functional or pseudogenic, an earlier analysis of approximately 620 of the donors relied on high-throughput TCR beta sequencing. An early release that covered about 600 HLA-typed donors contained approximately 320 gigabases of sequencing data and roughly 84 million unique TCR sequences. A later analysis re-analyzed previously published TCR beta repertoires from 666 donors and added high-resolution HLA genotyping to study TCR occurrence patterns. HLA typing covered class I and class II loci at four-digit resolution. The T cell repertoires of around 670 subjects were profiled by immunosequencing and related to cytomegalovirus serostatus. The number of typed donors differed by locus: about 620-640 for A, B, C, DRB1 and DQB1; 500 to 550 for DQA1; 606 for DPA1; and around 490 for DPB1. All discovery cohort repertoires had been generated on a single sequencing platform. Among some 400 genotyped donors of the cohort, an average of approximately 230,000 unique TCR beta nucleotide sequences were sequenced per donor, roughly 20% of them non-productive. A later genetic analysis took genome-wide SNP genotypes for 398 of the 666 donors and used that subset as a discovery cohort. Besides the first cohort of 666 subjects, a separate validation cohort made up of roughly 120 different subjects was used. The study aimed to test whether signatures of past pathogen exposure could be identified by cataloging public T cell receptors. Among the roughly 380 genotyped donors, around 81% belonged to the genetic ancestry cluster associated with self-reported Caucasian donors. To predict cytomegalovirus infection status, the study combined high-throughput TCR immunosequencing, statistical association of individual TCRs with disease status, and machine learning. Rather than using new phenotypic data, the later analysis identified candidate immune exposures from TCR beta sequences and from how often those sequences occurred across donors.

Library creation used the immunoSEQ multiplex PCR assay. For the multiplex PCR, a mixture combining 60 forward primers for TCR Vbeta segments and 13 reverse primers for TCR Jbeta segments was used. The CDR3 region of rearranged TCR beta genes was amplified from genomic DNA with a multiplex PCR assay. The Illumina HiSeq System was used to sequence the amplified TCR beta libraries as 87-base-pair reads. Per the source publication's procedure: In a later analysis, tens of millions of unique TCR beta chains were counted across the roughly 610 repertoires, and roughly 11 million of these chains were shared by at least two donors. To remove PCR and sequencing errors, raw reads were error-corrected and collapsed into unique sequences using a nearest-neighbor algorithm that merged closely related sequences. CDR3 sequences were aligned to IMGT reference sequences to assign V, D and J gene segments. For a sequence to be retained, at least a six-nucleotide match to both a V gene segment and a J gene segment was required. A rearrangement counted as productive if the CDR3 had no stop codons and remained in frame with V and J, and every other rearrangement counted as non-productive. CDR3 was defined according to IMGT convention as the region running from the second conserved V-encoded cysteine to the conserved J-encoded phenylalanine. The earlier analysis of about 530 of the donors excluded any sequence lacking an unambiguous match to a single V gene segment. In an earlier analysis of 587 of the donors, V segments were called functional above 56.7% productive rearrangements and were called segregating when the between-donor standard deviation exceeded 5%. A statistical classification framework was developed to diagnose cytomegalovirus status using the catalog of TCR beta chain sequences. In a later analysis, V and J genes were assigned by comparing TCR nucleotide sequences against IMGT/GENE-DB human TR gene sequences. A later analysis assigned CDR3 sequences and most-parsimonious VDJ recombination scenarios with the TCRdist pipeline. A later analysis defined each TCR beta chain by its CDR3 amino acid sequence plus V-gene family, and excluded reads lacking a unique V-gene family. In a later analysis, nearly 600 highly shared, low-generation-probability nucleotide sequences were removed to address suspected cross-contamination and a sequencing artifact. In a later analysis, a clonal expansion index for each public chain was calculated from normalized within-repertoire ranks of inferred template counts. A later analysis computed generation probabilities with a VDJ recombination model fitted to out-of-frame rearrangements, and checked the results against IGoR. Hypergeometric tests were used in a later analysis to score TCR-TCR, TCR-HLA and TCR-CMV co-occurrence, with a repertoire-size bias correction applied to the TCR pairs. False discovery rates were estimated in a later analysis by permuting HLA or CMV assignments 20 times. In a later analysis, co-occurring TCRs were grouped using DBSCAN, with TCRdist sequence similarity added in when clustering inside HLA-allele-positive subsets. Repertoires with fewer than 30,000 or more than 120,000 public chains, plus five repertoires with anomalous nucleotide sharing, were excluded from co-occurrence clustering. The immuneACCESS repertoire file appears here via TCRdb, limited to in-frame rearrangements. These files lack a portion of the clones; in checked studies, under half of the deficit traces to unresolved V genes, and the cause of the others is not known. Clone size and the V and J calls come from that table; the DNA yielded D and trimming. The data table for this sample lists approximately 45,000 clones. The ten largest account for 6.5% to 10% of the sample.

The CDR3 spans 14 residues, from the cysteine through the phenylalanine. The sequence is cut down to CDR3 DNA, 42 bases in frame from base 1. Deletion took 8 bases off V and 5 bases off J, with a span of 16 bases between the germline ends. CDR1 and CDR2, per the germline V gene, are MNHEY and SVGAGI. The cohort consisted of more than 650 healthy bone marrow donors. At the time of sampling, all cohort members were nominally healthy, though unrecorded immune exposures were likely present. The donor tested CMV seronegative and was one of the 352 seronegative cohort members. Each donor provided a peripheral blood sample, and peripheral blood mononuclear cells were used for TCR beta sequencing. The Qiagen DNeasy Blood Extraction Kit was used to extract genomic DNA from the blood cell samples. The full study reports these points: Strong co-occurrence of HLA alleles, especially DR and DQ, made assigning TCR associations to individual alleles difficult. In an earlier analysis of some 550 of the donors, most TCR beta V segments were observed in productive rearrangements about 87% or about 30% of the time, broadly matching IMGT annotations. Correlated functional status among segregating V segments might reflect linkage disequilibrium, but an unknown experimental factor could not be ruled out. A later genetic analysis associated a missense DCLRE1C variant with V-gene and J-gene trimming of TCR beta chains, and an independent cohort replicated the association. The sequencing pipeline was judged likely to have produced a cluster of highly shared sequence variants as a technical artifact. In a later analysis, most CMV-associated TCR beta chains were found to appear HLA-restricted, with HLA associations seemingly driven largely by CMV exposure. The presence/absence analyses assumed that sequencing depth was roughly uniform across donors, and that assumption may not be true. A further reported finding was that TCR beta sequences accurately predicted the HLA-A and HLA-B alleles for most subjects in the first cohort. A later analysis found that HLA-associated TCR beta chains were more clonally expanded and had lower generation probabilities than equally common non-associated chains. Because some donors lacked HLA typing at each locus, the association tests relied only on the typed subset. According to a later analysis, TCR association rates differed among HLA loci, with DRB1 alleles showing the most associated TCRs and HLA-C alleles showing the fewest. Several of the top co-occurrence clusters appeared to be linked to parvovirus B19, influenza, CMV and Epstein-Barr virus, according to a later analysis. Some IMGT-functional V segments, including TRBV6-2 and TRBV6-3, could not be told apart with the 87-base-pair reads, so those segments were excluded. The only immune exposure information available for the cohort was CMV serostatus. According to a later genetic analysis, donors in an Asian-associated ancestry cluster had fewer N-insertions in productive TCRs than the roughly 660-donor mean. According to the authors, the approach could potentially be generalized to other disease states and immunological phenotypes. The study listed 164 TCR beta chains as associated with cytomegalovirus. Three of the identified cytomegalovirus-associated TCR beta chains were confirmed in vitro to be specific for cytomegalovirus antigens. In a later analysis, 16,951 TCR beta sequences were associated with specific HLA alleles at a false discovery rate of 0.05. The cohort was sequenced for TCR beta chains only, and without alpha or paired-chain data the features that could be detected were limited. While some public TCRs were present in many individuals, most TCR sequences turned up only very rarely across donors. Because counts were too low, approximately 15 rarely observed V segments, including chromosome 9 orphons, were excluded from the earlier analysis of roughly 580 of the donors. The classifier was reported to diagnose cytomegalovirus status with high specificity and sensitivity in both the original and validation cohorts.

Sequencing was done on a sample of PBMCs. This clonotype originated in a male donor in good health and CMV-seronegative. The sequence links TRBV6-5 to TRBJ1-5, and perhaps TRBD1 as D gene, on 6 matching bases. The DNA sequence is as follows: TGTGCCAGCGGCCGTGGGGGCCGGGATCAGCCCCAGCATTTT. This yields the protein CASGRGGRDQPQHF.